This T cell receptor (beta chain) was retrieved from a study of T cell responses to AZD1222 COVID-19 vaccine. About this clone itself: The antigen is unknown.

Using immunoSEQ multiplex PCR, the repertoire was profiled, and TCRdb retains in-frame clones only, with some absent. The sample carries some 150,000 clones, about nine tenths recorded once. Study findings and constraints: Nearly half of spike-specific TCRs reportedly go after variant regions that carry no mutations. Samples come after the peak T cell response, not at day 14.

The sample was peripheral blood, taken on day 0 of AZD1222 vaccination. This TCR derives from an adult in good health.

The CDR3 spells CASTGQGGTNEQFF. CDR3 sequence (DNA): TGTGCCAGCACGGGGCAGGGTGGGACCAATGAGCAGTTCTTC. V usage is TRBV6-6 and J usage is TRBJ2-1; D possibly matches TRBD1 or TRBD2 (5 bases each). The V gene lost 7 bases and the J gene lost 6 bases, with 16 bases spanning the gap. There are 14 residues in the CDR3. CDR1 and CDR2 from the germline V gene are MNHNY and SVGAGI (reference sequence).